This T cell receptor beta chain was identified in a study of OX40 agonist ivuxolimab in advanced cancers. Systemic immunosuppression or autoimmune disease history was grounds to exclude patients. This CDR3 is built from 13 residues. V lost 3 bases, J lost 4 bases, and 9 bases lay in between. The germline V gene has CDR1 SNHLY and CDR2 FYNNEI. The method was immunoSEQ multiplex PCR; TCRdb's version includes in-frame clones alone and lacks a portion of them. This sample has about 77,000 clones, with roughly 80% found just once. The sample here was CD4+ or CD8+ T cells sorted from blood, taken in a trial of the OX40 agonist ivuxolimab. The V gene is TRBV2, the J gene TRBJ1-2, with D perhaps matching TRBD1 (5 bases). This sequence originates from an adult with an advanced solid tumor such as melanoma, head and neck, liver or kidney cancer. CDR3 loop: CASSDGGIYGYTF. The CDR3 nucleotides are TGTGCCAGCAGTGATGGGGGTATCTATGGCTACACCTTC. Full variable domain (missing parts from reference TRBV2 and TRBJ1-2): EPEVTQTPSHQVTQMGQEVILRCVPISNHLYFYWYRQILGQKVEFLVSFYNNEISEKSEIFDDQFSVERPDGSNFTLKIRSTKLEDSAMYFCASSDGGIYGYTFGSGTRLTVV.